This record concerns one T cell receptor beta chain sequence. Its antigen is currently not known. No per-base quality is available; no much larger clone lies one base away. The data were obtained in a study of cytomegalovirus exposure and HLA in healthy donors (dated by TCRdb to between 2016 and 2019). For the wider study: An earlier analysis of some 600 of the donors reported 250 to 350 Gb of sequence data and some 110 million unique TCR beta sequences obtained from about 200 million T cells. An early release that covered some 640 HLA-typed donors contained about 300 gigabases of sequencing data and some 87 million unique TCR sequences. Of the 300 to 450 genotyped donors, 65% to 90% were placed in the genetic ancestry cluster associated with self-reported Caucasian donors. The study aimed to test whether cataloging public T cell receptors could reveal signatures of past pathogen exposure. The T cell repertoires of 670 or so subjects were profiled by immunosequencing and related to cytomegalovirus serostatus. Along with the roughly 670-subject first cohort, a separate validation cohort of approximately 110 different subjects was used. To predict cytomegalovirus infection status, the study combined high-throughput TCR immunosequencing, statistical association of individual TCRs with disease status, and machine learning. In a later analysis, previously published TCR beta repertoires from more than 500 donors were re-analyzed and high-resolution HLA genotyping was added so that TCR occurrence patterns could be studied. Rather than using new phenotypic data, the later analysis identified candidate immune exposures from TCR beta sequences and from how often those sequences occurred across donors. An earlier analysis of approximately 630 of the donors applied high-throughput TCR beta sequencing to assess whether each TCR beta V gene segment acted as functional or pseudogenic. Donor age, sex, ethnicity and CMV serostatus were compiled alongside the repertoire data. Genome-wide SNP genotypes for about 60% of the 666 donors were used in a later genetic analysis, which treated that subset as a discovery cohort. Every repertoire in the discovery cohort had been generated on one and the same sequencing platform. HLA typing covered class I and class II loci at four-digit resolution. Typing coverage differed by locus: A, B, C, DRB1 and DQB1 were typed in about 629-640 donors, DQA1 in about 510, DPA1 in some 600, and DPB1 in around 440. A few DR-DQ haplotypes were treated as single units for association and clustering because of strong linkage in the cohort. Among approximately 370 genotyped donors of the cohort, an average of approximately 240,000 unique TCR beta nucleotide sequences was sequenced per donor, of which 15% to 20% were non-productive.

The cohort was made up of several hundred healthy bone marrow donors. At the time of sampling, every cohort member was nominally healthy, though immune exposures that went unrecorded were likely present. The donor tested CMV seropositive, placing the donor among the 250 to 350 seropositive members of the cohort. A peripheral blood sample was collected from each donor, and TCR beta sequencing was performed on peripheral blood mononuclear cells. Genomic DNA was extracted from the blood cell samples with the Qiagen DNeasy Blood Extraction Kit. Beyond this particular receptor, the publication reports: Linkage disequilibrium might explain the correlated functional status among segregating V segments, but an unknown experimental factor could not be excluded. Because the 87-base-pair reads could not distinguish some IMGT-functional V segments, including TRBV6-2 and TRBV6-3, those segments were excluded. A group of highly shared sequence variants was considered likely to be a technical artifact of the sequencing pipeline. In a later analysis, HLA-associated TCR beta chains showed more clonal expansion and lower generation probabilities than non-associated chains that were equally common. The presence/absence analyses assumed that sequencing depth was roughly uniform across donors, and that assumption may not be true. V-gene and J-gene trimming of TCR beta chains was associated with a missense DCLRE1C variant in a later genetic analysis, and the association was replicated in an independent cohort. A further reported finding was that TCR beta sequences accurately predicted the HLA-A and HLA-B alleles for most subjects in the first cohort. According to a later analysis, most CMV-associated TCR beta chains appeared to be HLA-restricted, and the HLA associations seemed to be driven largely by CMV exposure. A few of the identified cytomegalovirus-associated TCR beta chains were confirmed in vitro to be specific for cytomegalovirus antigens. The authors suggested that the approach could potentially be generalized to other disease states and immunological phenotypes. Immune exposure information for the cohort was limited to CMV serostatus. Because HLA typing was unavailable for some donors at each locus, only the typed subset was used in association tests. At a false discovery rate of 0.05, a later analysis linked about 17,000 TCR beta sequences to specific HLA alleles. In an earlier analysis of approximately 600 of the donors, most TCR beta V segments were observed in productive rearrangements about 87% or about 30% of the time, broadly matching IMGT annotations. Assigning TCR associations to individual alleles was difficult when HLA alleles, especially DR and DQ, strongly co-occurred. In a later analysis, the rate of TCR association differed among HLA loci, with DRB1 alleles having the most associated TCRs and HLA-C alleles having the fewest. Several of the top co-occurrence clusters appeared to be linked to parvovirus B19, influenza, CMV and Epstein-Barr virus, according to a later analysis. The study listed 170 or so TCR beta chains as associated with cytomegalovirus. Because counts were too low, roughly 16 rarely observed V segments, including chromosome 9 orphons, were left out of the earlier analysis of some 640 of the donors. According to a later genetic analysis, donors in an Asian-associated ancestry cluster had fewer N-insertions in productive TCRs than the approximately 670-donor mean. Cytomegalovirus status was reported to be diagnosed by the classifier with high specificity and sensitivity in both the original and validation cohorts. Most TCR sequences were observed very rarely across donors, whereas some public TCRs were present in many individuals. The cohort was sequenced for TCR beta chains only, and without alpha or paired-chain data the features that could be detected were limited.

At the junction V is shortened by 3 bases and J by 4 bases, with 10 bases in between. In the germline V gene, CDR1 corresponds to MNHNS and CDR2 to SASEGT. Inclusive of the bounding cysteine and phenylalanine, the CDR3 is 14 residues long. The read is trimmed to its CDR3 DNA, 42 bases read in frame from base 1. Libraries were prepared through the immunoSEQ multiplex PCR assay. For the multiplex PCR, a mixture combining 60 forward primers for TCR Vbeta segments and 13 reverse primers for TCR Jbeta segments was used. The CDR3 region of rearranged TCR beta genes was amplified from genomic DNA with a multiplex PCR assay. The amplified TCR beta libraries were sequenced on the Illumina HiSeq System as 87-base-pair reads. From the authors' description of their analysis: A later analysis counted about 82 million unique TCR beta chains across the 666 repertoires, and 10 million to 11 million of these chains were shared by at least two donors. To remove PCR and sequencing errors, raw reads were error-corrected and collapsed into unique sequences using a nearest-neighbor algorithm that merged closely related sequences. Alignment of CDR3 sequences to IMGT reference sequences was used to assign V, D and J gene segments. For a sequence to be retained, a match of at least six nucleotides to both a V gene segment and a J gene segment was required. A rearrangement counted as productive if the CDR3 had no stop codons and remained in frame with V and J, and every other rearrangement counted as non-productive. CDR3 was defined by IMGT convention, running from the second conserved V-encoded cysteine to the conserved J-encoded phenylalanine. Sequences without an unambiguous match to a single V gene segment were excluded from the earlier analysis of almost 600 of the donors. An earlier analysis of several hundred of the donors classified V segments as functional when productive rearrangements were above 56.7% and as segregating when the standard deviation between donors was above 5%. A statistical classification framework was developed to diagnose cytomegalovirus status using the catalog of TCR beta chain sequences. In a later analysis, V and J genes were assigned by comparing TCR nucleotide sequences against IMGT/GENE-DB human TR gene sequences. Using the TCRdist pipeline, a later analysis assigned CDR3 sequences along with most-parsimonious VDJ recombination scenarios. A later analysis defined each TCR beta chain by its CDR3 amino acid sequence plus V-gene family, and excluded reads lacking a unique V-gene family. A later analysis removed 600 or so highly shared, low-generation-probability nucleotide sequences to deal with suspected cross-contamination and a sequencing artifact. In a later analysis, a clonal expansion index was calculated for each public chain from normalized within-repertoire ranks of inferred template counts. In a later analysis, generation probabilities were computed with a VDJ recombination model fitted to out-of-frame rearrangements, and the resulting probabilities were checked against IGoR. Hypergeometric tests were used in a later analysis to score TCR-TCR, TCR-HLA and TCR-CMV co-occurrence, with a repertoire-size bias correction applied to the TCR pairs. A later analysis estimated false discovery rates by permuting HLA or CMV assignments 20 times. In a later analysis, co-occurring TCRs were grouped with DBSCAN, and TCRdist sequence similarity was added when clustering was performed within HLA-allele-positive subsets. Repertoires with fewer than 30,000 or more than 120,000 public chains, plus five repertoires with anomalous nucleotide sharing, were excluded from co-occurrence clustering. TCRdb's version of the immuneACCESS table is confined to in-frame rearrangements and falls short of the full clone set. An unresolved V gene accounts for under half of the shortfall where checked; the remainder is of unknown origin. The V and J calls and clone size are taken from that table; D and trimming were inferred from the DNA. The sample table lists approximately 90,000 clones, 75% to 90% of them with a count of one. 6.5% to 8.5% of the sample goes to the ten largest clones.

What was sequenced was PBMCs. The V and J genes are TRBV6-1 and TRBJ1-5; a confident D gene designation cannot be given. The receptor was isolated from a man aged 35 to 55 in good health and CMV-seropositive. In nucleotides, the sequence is TGTGCCAGCAGTGAGGCCACAGTAAATCAGCCCCAGCATTTT. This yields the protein CASSEATVNQPQHF.